A single sample gave rise to the 15 T cell receptor beta chains below, sequenced in a study of control samples from healthy donors and cancer patients. TCRdb keeps only in-frame clones here, not all; method: immunoSEQ multiplex PCR. The table has about 410,000 clones, about nine tenths seen once; the top ten hold 5.5% to 7.5%. Material: PBMCs. The origin of the receptors is a man aged 35-49 years with head and neck cancer.

The V gene is TRBV11-2, the J gene TRBJ2-7; perhaps TRBD2 as D (5 bases). V gave up 3 bases and J gave up 3 bases, with 15 bases separating them. The CDR3 loop spans 15 amino acids. Looked up from germline, CDR1 is SGHAT and CDR2 is FQNNGV. CDR3 DNA sequence: TGTGCCAGCAGCTTCTCGGCTAGCCGCGACTACGAGCAGTACTTC. Protein product: CASSFSASRDYEQYF.

The rearrangement links TRBV6-1 to TRBJ2-7, with 7 bases that match TRBD1. Germline-derived CDR1 and CDR2 are MNHNS and SASEGT. V shed 2 bases, J shed 4 bases, and the junction held 5 bases outside the gene matches. CDR3 length: 14 amino acids. CDR3 region: CASSETGAGYEQYF. In DNA form, the CDR3 reads TGTGCCAGCAGTGAAACAGGGGCAGGGTACGAGCAGTACTTC.

The chain couples TRBV7-3 to TRBJ2-1; 14 bases map to TRBD2. CDR3 length: 15 amino acids. The germline V gene has CDR1 SGHTA and CDR2 FQGTGA. J gave up 8 bases and V 5 bases, and 5 bases lay outside the gene matches. This CDR3 is CASSLGTSGSDEQFF. Written as DNA, the CDR3 is TGTGCCAGCAGCCTCGGGACTAGCGGGAGCGATGAGCAGTTCTTC. Using reference TRBV7-3 and TRBJ2-1 for the parts outside the CDR3, the full variable domain is GAGVSQTPSNKVTEKGKYVELRCDPISGHTALYWYRQSLGQGPEFLIYFQGTGAADDSGLPNDRFFAVRPEGSVSTLKIQRTERGDSAVYLCASSLGTSGSDEQFFGPGTRLTVL.

The gene calls are TRBV5-6 and TRBJ1-1; 7 bases are shared with TRBD1. Germline CDR1 is SGHDT and CDR2 is YYEEEE. J lost 1 base, V lost 4 bases, and 13 bases had no gene match. This CDR3 is 17 amino acids long. For the CDR3, the DNA is TGTGCCAGCAGCGTAAACAGGGGACTGACGGAGAACACTGAAGCTTTCTTT. This encodes CASSVNRGLTENTEAFF.

This chain uses TRBV5-3 with TRBJ1-4; TRBD1 matches at 7 bases. TRBV5-3 is annotated as an ORF whose role is uncertain. CDR3 length: 15 residues. V trimming: 3 bases; J trimming: 1 base; junction bases outside the gene matches: 3. The CDR3 nucleotides are TGTGCCAGAAGCTACAGACAGGGAACTAATGAAAAACTGTTTTTT. This translates into CARSYRQGTNEKLFF.

The V call is TRBV19, the J call TRBJ1-2; D not resolved. CDR1 LNHDA and CDR2 SQIVND come from the germline V gene (reference sequence). V shed 3 bases and J shed 4 bases, with 12 bases lying between them. The CDR3 is 14 amino acids. The CDR3 nucleotides read TGTGCCAGTAGTATTAGTAGGGTTGGCTATGGCTACACCTTC. It is translated as CASSISRVGYGYTF.

V is TRBV24-1 and J is TRBJ2-1; D is uncertain. V lost 2 bases and J lost 6, with 10 bases in between. This CDR3 is built from 14 residues. Germline CDR1 and CDR2: KGHDR and SFDVKD. CDR3 sequence reads: CATSDSSQGNEQFF. The CDR3 nucleotides are TGTGCCACCAGTGATTCGAGCCAAGGCAATGAGCAGTTCTTC.

This clone came up once. The chain employs TRBV7-3 and TRBJ2-5, with D unresolved. Germline V gives CDR1 SGHTA, CDR2 FQGTGA. Trimming shortened V by 8 bases and J by 4 bases, and 14 bases separated the two germline ends. CDR3 length: 13 amino acids. The CDR3 DNA reads as TGTGCCAGCGGTCGGGCGCGGTTAGAGACCCAGTACTTC. This sequence encodes CASGRARLETQYF.

The chain joins TRBV27 to TRBJ2-1, with D hard to call. CDR1 MNHEY and CDR2 SMNVEV come from the germline V gene (reference sequence). This CDR3 spans 14 amino acids. V lost 6 bases and J lost 7, with 16 bases in between. CDR3 region: CASSKASTGNEQFF. The CDR3, as DNA: TGTGCCAGCAGCAAAGCGAGCACGGGTAATGAGCAGTTCTTC.

This chain links TRBV5-6 with TRBJ2-7, with TRBD1 identical over 8 bases. CDR3 length equals 15 residues. The junction had 11 bases not matched to a gene; V was cut back by 4 bases and J by 5 bases. CDR1 is SGHDT, CDR2 YYEEEE, per germline. The chain's CDR3 is CASSPSDREWDEQYF. CDR3 DNA: TGTGCCAGCAGCCCATCGGACAGGGAGTGGGACGAGCAGTACTTC.

In its sample, this clone was seen a few times. This chain connects TRBV19 to TRBJ2-3; 7 bases align to TRBD1. Germline V gene lookup returns CDR1 LNHDA and CDR2 SQIVND (reference sequence). This CDR3 comprises 12 residues. V gave up 10 bases and J gave up 6 bases; unmatched junction bases: 7. The CDR3: CATRTGVDTQYF. The CDR3 nucleotides read TGTGCCACCCGAACAGGGGTCGATACGCAGTATTTT.

V and J are TRBV9 and TRBJ2-7, with a tentative D call TRBD1 (6 bases). CDR3 length: 14 residues. Germline-derived CDR1 and CDR2 are SGDLS and YYNGEE. The ends were cut back, 0 bases at V and 7 bases at J, with 14 bases in the middle. CDR3 bases: TGTGCCAGCAGCGTAGCGGCAGGGGTGAGTGAGCAGTACTTC. It yields the protein CASSVAAGVSEQYF.

The chain uses TRBV11-2 and TRBJ2-2; D perhaps matches TRBD2 (6 bases). Germline CDR1 reads SGHAT; CDR2 reads FQNNGV. V was cut by 8 bases and J by 0 bases, with 13 bases left in between. This CDR3 is 15 amino acids long. As DNA, the CDR3 is TGTGCCAGCGAACGGAGGGCCCCGAACACCGGGGAGCTGTTTTTT. It translates to CASERRAPNTGELFF.

This clone was seen a few times. The chain employs TRBV11-2 and TRBJ1-1, with D hard to call. Germline lookup yields CDR1 SGHAT and CDR2 FQNNGV. The CDR3 runs to 15 residues. Deletions cut 0 bases from V and 3 bases from J, with 11 bases between. The CDR3 nucleotides read TGTGCCAGCAGCTTAGAGGGCGGTAGCTACACTGAAGCTTTCTTT. Translation gives CASSLEGGSYTEAFF.

This clone has a single count. The rearrangement uses TRBV28 and TRBJ2-1; D may correspond to TRBD1 or TRBD2 (5 bases each). Deletions cut 5 bases from V and 3 bases from J, with 14 bases between. Germline CDR1 is MDHEN and CDR2 is SYDVKM. CDR3 length equals 15 residues. CDR3 DNA: TGTGCCAGCAGTCCCCGAGGGGCAAGCTACAATGAGCAGTTCTTC. This translates into CASSPRGASYNEQFF.